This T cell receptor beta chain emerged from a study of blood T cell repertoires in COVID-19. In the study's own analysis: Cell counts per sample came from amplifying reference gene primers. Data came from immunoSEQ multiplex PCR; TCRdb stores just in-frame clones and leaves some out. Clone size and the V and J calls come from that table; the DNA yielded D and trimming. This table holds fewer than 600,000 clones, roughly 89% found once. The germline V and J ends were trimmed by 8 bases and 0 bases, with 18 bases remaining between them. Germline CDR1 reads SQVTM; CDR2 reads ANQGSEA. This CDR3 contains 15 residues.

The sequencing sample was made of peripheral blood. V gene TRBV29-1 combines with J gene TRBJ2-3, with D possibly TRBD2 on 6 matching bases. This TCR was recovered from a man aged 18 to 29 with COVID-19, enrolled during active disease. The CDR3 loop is CSTRSGASSTDTQYF. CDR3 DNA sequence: TGCAGCACACGATCGGGAGCCAGTAGCACAGATACGCAGTATTTT.